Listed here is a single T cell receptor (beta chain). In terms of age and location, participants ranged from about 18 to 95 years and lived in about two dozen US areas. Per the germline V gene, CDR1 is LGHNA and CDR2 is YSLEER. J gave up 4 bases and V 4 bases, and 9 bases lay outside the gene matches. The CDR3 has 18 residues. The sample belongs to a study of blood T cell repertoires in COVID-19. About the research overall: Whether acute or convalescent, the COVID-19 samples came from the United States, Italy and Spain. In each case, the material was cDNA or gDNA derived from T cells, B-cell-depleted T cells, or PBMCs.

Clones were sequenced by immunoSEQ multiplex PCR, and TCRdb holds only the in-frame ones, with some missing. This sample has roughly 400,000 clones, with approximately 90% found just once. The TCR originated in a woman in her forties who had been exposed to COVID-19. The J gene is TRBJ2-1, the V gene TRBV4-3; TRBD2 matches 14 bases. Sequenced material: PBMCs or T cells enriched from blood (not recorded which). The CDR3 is CASSPTGLAGESYNEQFF. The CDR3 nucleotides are TGCGCCAGCAGCCCCACGGGACTAGCGGGAGAGTCGTACAATGAGCAGTTCTTC.